This T cell receptor (beta chain) was observed in a study of blood T cell repertoires in COVID-19. Overall study context: Sites in the United States, Italy and Spain provided acute and convalescent COVID-19 samples. The analysed material was cDNA or gDNA that came from T cells, B-cell-depleted T cells, or PBMCs.

The CDR3 extends over 13 amino acids. Trimming removed 2 bases at V and 7 bases at J, with 12 bases between. Germline CDR1 and CDR2: LNHNV and YYDKDF (reference sequence). The data were produced by immunoSEQ multiplex PCR, yet TCRdb's version contains in-frame clones alone and is incomplete. The table lists 190,000 or so clones, roughly 81% of them singletons, with 10% to 15% in the top ten. This rearrangement joins TRBV15 to TRBJ2-7; D call uncertain. This clonotype originated in a woman older than 75 with COVID-19, enrolled during active disease. The material sequenced was peripheral blood. The CDR3 loop is CATSRLLWSEQYF. The CDR3 DNA follows: TGTGCCACCAGCAGACTCCTCTGGAGTGAGCAGTACTTC.